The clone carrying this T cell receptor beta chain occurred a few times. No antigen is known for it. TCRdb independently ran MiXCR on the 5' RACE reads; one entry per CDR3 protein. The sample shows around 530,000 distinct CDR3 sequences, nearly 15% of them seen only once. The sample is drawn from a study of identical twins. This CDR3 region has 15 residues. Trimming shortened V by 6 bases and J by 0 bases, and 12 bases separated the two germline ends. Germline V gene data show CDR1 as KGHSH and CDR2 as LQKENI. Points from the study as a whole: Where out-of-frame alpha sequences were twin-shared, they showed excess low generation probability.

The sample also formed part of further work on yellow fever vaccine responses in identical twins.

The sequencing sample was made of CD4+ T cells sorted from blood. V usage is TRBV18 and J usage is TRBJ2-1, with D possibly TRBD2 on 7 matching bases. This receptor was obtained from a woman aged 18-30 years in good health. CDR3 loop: CASSRGAASYNEQFF. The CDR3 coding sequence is TGTGCCAGCTCTCGGGGGGCGGCCTCCTACAATGAGCAGTTCTTC.